Below are 18 T cell receptor beta chains sequenced from a single sample in a study of OX40 agonist ivuxolimab in advanced cancers. This table comes from immunoSEQ multiplex PCR, and its TCRdb copy is limited to in-frame clones, with some not included. The sample carries 75,000 to 90,000 clones, about 85% recorded once. Sample: CD4+ or CD8+ T cells sorted from blood, taken in a trial of the OX40 agonist ivuxolimab. All receptors come from an adult with an advanced solid tumor such as melanoma, head and neck, liver or kidney cancer.

J is TRBJ1-5 and V is TRBV6-5, with 7 bases aligning to TRBD1. V was pared by 6 bases and J by 3 bases, with 2 bases of the junction left unmatched. The length of the CDR3 is 13 residues. Germline assignment: CDR1 MNHEY and CDR2 SVGAGI. The CDR3 nucleotides are TGTGCCAGCAGCACAGGGGCCAATCAGCCCCAGCATTTT. This encodes CASSTGANQPQHF.

The chain couples TRBV19 to TRBJ2-2; either TRBD1 or TRBD2 may supply D (5 bases each). Germline CDR1 LNHDA, CDR2 SQIVND (reference sequence). The V and J ends lost 8 bases and 7 bases respectively, with 17 bases between them. The CDR3 sequence is 14 residues long. For the CDR3, the DNA is TGTGCCAGTCGGCTGGCAGGGAGACACGGGGAGCTGTTTTTT. Translated: CASRLAGRHGELFF.

V is TRBV19 and J is TRBJ1-5; 10 nucleotides line up with TRBD1. This CDR3 comprises 15 residues. Germline trimming cut 4 bases from V and 6 bases from J; bases unmatched to any gene: 6. Germline V gene lookup returns CDR1 LNHDA and CDR2 SQIVND (reference sequence). The CDR3 protein is CASSNRQGASQPQHF. The CDR3 region has the DNA TGTGCCAGTAGTAACCGACAGGGGGCGAGTCAGCCCCAGCATTTT.

V and J are TRBV5-4 and TRBJ1-5, with D maybe TRBD1 (6 bases). The CDR3 runs to 15 residues. V was cut by 0 bases and J by 2 bases, with 9 bases left in between. Germline V gene lookup returns CDR1 SGHNT and CDR2 YYREEE (reference sequence). The CDR3 region is CASSLDRAGNQPQHF. The CDR3 DNA is TGTGCCAGCAGCTTGGACAGGGCTGGCAATCAGCCCCAGCATTTT.

The genes are TRBV5-1 and TRBJ2-1; 13 nucleotides align to TRBD2. The CDR3 sequence is 16 residues long. CDR1 is SGHRS, CDR2 YFSETQ, per germline. V lost 0 bases, J lost 7 bases, and 4 bases stayed unmatched. In DNA, the CDR3 is TGCGCCAGCAGCTTGGGACTAGCGGGGGGAAGTAATGAGCAGTTCTTC. This gives the protein CASSLGLAGGSNEQFF.

The gene calls are TRBV7-6 and TRBJ2-1; maybe TRBD1 (5 bases). Per germline, CDR1 SGHVS and CDR2 FNYEAQ. Trimming shortened V by 1 base and J by 1 base, and 11 bases separated the two germline ends. The CDR3 covers 16 residues. The CDR3 spells CASSLVVRQSYNEQFF. CDR3 sequence (DNA): TGTGCCAGCAGCTTAGTCGTGAGACAGTCCTACAATGAGCAGTTCTTC.

In this sample, this clone turned up a few times. This sequence joins TRBV18 and TRBJ1-2; TRBD1 agrees at 12 bases. J gave up 3 bases and V 2 bases, and 7 bases lay outside the gene matches. Germline V CDR1 and CDR2: KGHSH, LQKENI. The CDR3 has 17 amino acids. Here the CDR3 DNA reads TGTGCCAGCTCACCAGGGACAGGGGGCTCAAGGGACTATGGCTACACCTTC. It is translated as CASSPGTGGSRDYGYTF. Together with reference TRBV18 and TRBJ1-2, the CDR3 gives the full variable domain: NAGVMQNPRHLVRRRGQEARLRCSPMKGHSHVYWYRQLPEEGLKFMVYLQKENIIDESGMPKERFSAEFPKEGPSILRIQQVVRGDSAAYFCASSPGTGGSRDYGYTFGSGTRLTVV.

This rearrangement joins TRBV4-3 to TRBJ1-6; D not certain. CDR3 length equals 13 residues. Trimming removed 0 bases from V and 11 bases from J, with 8 bases in between. Germline loops: CDR1 LGHNA, CDR2 YSLEER. CDR3 in DNA: TGCGCCAGCAGCCAAGAAAGGCACGCACCCCTCCACTTT. It is translated as CASSQERHAPLHF.

In this sample, this clone turned up once. The chain is built from TRBV28 and TRBJ2-5; 11 bases fit TRBD1. There are 16 residues in the CDR3. Looked up from germline, CDR1 is MDHEN and CDR2 is SYDVKM. V lost 5 bases to trimming and J lost 5 bases; unmatched junction nucleotides: 10. This CDR3 reads CASSTDRGHLRETQYF. DNA for the CDR3: TGTGCCAGCAGTACGGACAGGGGGCACCTTCGGGAGACCCAGTACTTC. The full variable domain, completed using reference TRBV28 and TRBJ2-5, is DVKVTQSSRYLVKRTGEKVFLECVQDMDHENMFWYRQDPGLGLRLIYFSYDVKMKEKGDIPEGYSVSREKKERFSLILESASTNQTSMYLCASSTDRGHLRETQYFGPGTRLLVL.

Comment on this clone: Given the absence of the conserved phenylalanine or tryptophan at the CDR3 end, a read error is likely. The DNA is omitted, as the CDR3 cannot be located on it reliably, and the CDR3 follows TCRdb's listing. CDR3 region: CASSSLGGIRL. V usage is TRBV11-1 and J usage is TRBJ1-5. The CDR3 spans 11 amino acids, including both terminal residues. CDR1 and CDR2 from the germline V gene are SGHAT and FQDESV (reference sequence).

The CDR3 is CASSTNYGYTF. The CDR3 DNA reads TGTGCCAGCAGTACGAACTATGGCTACACCTTC. This chain links TRBV28 with TRBJ1-2; D gene ambiguous. CDR3 length: 11 amino acids. Between the trimmed V and J ends, which lost 5 bases and 2 bases, there was a span of 3 bases. The germline V gene encodes CDR1 MDHEN and CDR2 SYDVKM.

This sequence joins TRBV5-1 and TRBJ2-4; perhaps TRBD1 as D (5 bases). V dropped 6 bases and J dropped 9 bases, with 16 bases sitting between them. CDR3 size: 13 residues. Germline V gives CDR1 SGHRS, CDR2 YFSETQ. The CDR3 bases are TGCGCCAGCAAACTCATGGAAAGGGGCATTCAGTACTTC. Translating it yields CASKLMERGIQYF.

The chain couples TRBV6-5 to TRBJ2-7; D possibly corresponds to TRBD1 (6 bases). Germline-derived CDR1 and CDR2 are MNHEY and SVGAGI. V lost 2 bases, J lost 0 bases, and 8 bases lay in between. The CDR3 runs to 14 residues. CDR3 nucleotides: TGTGCCAGCAGTTACCGGGACAACTCCTACGAGCAGTACTTC. It yields the protein CASSYRDNSYEQYF.

This chain links TRBV10-3 with TRBJ1-3; D unclear. The CDR3 consists of 16 residues. Germline V gives CDR1 ENHRY, CDR2 SYGVKD. Trimming shortened V by 5 bases and J by 0 bases, and 14 bases separated the two germline ends. The CDR3 nucleotides are TGTGCCATCAGTCCCACGACACTCTCCTCTGGAAACACCATATATTTT. Translation gives CAISPTTLSSGNTIYF.

The chain combines TRBV5-6 with TRBJ1-2; possibly TRBD1 for D (5 bases). V was shortened by 0 bases and J by 4 bases, with 22 bases between the two germline ends. The CDR3 totals 18 residues. Germline V gene data show CDR1 as SGHDT and CDR2 as YYEEEE. The CDR3 is CASSLVLAGSGYGYGYTF. Written as DNA, the CDR3 is TGTGCCAGCAGCTTGGTTTTGGCAGGGTCGGGGTATGGCTATGGCTACACCTTC.

The rearrangement links TRBV15 to TRBJ2-7; 11 bases agree with TRBD1. Germline trimming cut 1 base from V and 6 bases from J; bases unmatched to any gene: 5. The germline CDR1 and CDR2 sequences are LNHNV and YYDKDF (reference sequence). The CDR3 runs to 15 residues. This CDR3 reads CATSRAGTGGREQYF. The DNA of the CDR3 is TGTGCCACCAGCAGAGCCGGGACAGGGGGACGCGAGCAGTACTTC.

This chain uses TRBV28 with TRBJ1-6; D remains unclear. Germline CDR1 is MDHEN and CDR2 is SYDVKM. Trimming stripped 4 bases from V and 5 bases from J, with 12 bases between. The CDR3 has 15 amino acids. The CDR3 DNA reads as TGTGCCAGCAGTTCCCGGTATGGGAATAATTCACCCCTCCACTTT. This gives the protein CASSSRYGNNSPLHF.

J is TRBJ1-2 and V is TRBV9; the D gene is possibly TRBD1 (6 bases). V was shortened by 0 bases and J by 7 bases, with 10 bases between the two germline ends. Germline V gene sequence: CDR1 SGDLS, CDR2 YYNGEE. The CDR3 runs 13 residues. CDR3 nucleotide sequence: TGTGCCAGCAGCGTAGAACAGGGTGGTGGCTACACCTTC. This gives the protein CASSVEQGGGYTF.